This TCR beta chain was documented in a study of early T cells in non-severe SARS-CoV-2 infection. One entry per CDR3 protein results from TCRdb running MiXCR on the 5' RACE reads. The sample contains 50,000 to 65,000 distinct CDR3 sequences, under 15% of which appear only once. This clonotype turned up a few times. This TCR derives from an adult who was a healthcare worker with PCR-confirmed SARS-CoV-2 infection or an uninfected control (not recorded which). Sequencing was done on a sample of whole blood.

The CDR3 region is CASSLDHEQYF. The CDR3 nucleotides are TGTGCCAGCAGCTTAGACCACGAGCAGTACTTC. The rearrangement uses TRBV7-6 and TRBJ2-7; D is ambiguous. There are 11 residues in the CDR3. Germline V CDR1 and CDR2: SGHVS, FNYEAQ. Trimming cost V 1 base and J 5 bases, with 3 bases left between them.